Presented here are 19 T cell receptor beta chains from one specimen sequenced in a study of CD8 T cells in Susac syndrome. An input of roughly 0.5 to 1 ug of RNA was subjected to reverse transcription using random hexamers. TCRdb re-analysed the immunoSEQ multiplex PCR reads in MiXCR, keeping a single row per CDR3 protein. The table records under 200,000 distinct CDR3 sequences, about 94% of them present only once. The specimen sequenced was CD4+ T cells from PBMCs. The origin of the receptors is a human donor in good health.

The rearrangement joins TRBV28 to TRBJ2-3; D may match TRBD1 or TRBD2 (5 bases each). CDR1 and CDR2 (germline): MDHEN, SYDVKM. V was cut by 6 bases and J by 2 bases, with 18 bases left in between. This CDR3 contains 16 residues. The DNA for the CDR3 is TGTGCCAGCAGCCCACCCCGGGGCGCTACCACAGATACGCAGTATTTT. Amino acid sequence: CASSPPRGATTDTQYF.

V gene TRBV4-1 combines with J gene TRBJ2-6, with TRBD1 as a possible D gene (5 bases). The CDR3 consists of 20 residues. CDR1 is MGHRA, CDR2 YSYEKL, per germline. Trimming shortened V by 0 bases and J by 3 bases, and 21 bases separated the two germline ends. The CDR3 loop reads CASSQDLQGLLLIGANVLTF. The CDR3 DNA sequence: TGCGCCAGCAGCCAAGATCTCCAGGGCCTTCTTCTGATTGGGGCCAACGTCCTGACTTTC.

V usage is TRBV6-5 and J usage is TRBJ2-6; D gene uncertain. From germline, CDR1 is MNHEY and CDR2 SVGAGI. The CDR3 contains 14 residues. The V and J ends lost 5 bases and 0 bases respectively, with 5 bases between them. The CDR3 is CASSRLSGANVLTF. CDR3 nucleotide sequence: TGTGCCAGCAGTAGACTCTCTGGGGCCAACGTCCTGACTTTC.

This chain links TRBV7-9 with TRBJ2-1, with TRBD2 matching over 8 bases. CDR3 size: 15 residues. CDR1 SEHNR and CDR2 FQNEAQ come from the germline V gene (reference sequence). V dropped 1 base and J dropped 4; count of bases not matched to a gene: 3. CDR3 sequence (DNA): TGTGCCAGCAGCTTAGATGGCGGGGGGTACAATGAGCAGTTCTTC. Its protein is CASSLDGGGYNEQFF.

The gene calls are TRBV11-2 and TRBJ2-1; 11 bases line up with TRBD2. CDR1 is SGHAT and CDR2 is FQNNGV in the germline V gene. V lost 4 bases, J lost 7 bases, and 21 bases stayed unmatched. The CDR3 has 20 amino acids. CDR3 in DNA: TGTGCCAGCAGCTCCACCCCTGTCGCTAGCGGGGGGTATGTTGGGAATGAGCAGTTCTTC. It translates to CASSSTPVASGGYVGNEQFF.

This clonotype is a singleton in its sample. The chain carries TRBV6-5 and TRBJ2-4; 11 nucleotides match TRBD1. The CDR3 runs to 11 residues. V dropped 5 bases and J dropped 14; count of bases not matched to a gene: 2. Germline V CDR1 and CDR2: MNHEY, SVGAGI. The CDR3 DNA follows: TGTGCCAGCAGTCAGGGACAGGGGGAGTACTTC. It codes for CASSQGQGEYF.

The CDR3 region is CASSGAVRAQETQYF. CDR3 coding DNA: TGTGCCAGCAGCGGGGCCGTGAGGGCTCAAGAGACCCAGTACTTC. This chain connects TRBV5-6 to TRBJ2-5; D is perhaps TRBD1 or TRBD2 (5 bases each). V dropped 4 bases and J dropped 2 bases, with 15 bases sitting between them. CDR3 length: 15 residues. Germline CDR1 and CDR2: SGHDT and YYEEEE.

The J gene is TRBJ2-1, the V gene TRBV19, with a possible D match to TRBD2 (6 bases). Germline V gene lookup returns CDR1 LNHDA and CDR2 SQIVND (reference sequence). This CDR3 region has 14 residues. V was pared by 7 bases and J by 2 bases, with 12 bases between. As DNA, the CDR3 is TGTGCCAGTAAGAGGGAGGTCGCCTACAATGAGCAGTTCTTC. Encoded protein: CASKREVAYNEQFF.

This rearrangement joins TRBV14 to TRBJ1-6, with D maybe TRBD1 (6 bases). V lost 6 bases and J 2 bases, leaving 8 bases between the germline ends. Germline V lookup: CDR1 SGHDN, CDR2 FVKESK. This CDR3 is 14 amino acids long. The CDR3 DNA reads TGTGCCAGCAGGGACAGAACCTATAATTCACCCCTCCACTTT. Its protein is CASRDRTYNSPLHF.

This clonotype was found once. The J gene is TRBJ1-6, the V gene TRBV20-1, with TRBD1 matching 9 bases. This CDR3 has 13 amino acids. Trimming took 4 bases from V and 10 from J; bases not matched to a gene: 5. The germline gives CDR1 DFQATT, CDR2 SNEGSKA (reference sequence). CDR3 protein: CSATGQGRSPLHF. The DNA of the CDR3 is TGCAGTGCTACCGGACAGGGGCGATCACCCCTCCACTTT.

The chain combines TRBV30 with TRBJ2-7, with 10 bases identical to TRBD1. The CDR3 is 15 amino acids. V gave up 3 bases and J gave up 4 bases; unmatched junction bases: 9. Germline V gene sequence: CDR1 GTSNPN, CDR2 SVGIG (reference sequence). The CDR3 bases are TGTGCCTGGAGCAACCCTGGGACAGGGGAGTACGAGCAGTACTTC. This sequence encodes CAWSNPGTGEYEQYF.

The chain couples TRBV3-1 to TRBJ2-4; 10 nucleotides align to TRBD2. The germline V gene encodes CDR1 LGHDT and CDR2 YNNKEL (reference sequence). J lost 1 base, V lost 3 bases, and 6 bases had no gene match. This CDR3 is 17 amino acids long. This CDR3 is CASSQKSGGAAKNIQYF. The CDR3 DNA sequence: TGTGCCAGCAGCCAGAAAAGCGGGGGGGCTGCCAAAAACATTCAGTACTTC.

This clonotype is a singleton in its sample. V is TRBV7-2 and J is TRBJ1-3; D is ambiguous. CDR1 is SGHTA and CDR2 is FQGNSA in the germline V gene. V was trimmed by 5 bases and J by 2 bases, leaving 13 bases between them. The CDR3 runs 15 residues. In nucleotides, the CDR3 is TGTGCCAGCAGCCCCGCTCGGGTGCCTGGAAACACCATATATTTT. This translates into CASSPARVPGNTIYF.

The gene calls are TRBV27 and TRBJ2-3; 8 bases are a match to TRBD2. This CDR3 has 13 residues. V shed 7 bases and J 8 bases; nucleotides not matched to a gene: 8. Germline-derived CDR1 and CDR2 are MNHEY and SMNVEV (reference sequence). The CDR3 DNA reads TGTGCCAGCACGGGACTAGTGGTTGGTACGCAGTATTTT. Its protein is CASTGLVVGTQYF.

This chain joins TRBV15 and TRBJ2-7, with unresolved D. The germline V gene has CDR1 LNHNV and CDR2 YYDKDF (reference sequence). This CDR3 comprises 13 residues. The V and J ends lost 4 bases and 3 bases respectively, with 10 bases between them. CDR3: CATSNKDGYEQYV. In nucleotides, the CDR3 is TGTGCCACCAGCAACAAGGACGGCTACGAGCAGTACGTC.

The chain is built from TRBV6-5 and TRBJ2-7; D is ambiguous. CDR3 length equals 16 residues. From germline, CDR1 is MNHEY and CDR2 SVGAGI. V was clipped by 0 bases and J by 3 bases, with 15 bases between them. Here the CDR3 DNA reads TGTGCCAGCAGTTACTCGATGAGAACGGACCGCTACGAGCAGTACTTC. As protein: CASSYSMRTDRYEQYF.

The chain couples TRBV2 to TRBJ1-6; D gene ambiguous. V was trimmed by 3 bases and J by 0 bases, leaving 6 bases between them. Germline-derived CDR1 and CDR2 are SNHLY and FYNNEI. CDR3 length equals 15 residues. The CDR3 reads CASSERGSYNSPLHF. In DNA, the CDR3 is TGTGCCAGCAGTGAGCGCGGCTCCTATAATTCACCCCTCCACTTT.

The chain combines TRBV5-1 with TRBJ1-1; D not resolved. The CDR3 consists of 14 residues. Germline V gene sequence: CDR1 SGHRS, CDR2 YFSETQ. V lost 4 bases, J lost 1 base, and 11 bases lay in between. CDR3 DNA: TGCGCCAGCAGCCTCCCGGACGGGAACACTGAAGCTTTCTTT. It encodes CASSLPDGNTEAFF.

J is TRBJ2-1 and V is TRBV12-3 or TRBV12-4; 10 bases are shared with TRBD2. CDR3 length equals 15 residues. V lost 10 bases, J lost 6 bases, and 12 bases stayed unmatched. For the CDR3, the DNA is TGTGCCATTGGCCTGAGCGGGGGGGCCACCAATGAGCAGTTCTTC. As protein: CAIGLSGGATNEQFF.